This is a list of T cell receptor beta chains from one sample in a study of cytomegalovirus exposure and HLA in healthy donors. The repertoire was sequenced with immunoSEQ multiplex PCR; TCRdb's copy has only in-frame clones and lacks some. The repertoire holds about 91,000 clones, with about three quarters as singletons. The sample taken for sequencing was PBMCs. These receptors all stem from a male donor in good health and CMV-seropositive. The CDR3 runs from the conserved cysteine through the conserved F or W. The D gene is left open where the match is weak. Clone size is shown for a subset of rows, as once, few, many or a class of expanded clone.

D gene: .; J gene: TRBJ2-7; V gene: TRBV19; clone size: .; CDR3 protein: CASSPSPYEQYF; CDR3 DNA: TGTGCCAGTAGCCCCTCCCCCTACGAGCAGTACTTC
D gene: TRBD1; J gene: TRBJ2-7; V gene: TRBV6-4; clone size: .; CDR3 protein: CASPGQGIYEQYF; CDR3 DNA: TGTGCCAGCCCGGGACAGGGGATCTACGAGCAGTACTTC
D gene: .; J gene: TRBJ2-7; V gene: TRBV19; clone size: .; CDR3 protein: CASGQPGGEQYF; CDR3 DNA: TGTGCCAGCGGACAGCCCGGAGGCGAGCAGTACTTC
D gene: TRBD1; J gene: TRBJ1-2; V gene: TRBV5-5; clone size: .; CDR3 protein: CASSLVVTGHGYTF; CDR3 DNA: TGTGCCAGCAGCTTGGTTGTGACAGGGCATGGCTACACCTTC
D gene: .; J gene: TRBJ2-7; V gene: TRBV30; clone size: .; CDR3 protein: CAWSVGRGAYEQYF; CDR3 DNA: TGTGCCTGGAGTGTAGGCAGGGGAGCCTATGAGCAGTACTTC
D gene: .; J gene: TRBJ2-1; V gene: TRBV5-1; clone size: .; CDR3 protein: CASSLAPGLPSNEQFF; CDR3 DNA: TGCGCCAGCAGCTTGGCCCCGGGACTTCCCTCCAATGAGCAGTTCTTC
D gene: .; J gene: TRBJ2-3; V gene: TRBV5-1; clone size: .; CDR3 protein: CASSLAFTGRDTQYF; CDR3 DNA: TGCGCCAGCAGCTTGGCCTTTACAGGGAGAGATACGCAGTATTTT
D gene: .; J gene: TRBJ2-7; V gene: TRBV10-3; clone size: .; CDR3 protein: CAISEPFSDTYEQYF; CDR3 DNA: TGTGCCATCAGTGAGCCTTTCAGTGACACCTACGAGCAGTACTTC
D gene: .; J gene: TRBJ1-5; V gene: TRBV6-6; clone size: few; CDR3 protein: CASGRPQHF; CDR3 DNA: TGTGCCAGCGGCCGGCCCCAGCATTTT
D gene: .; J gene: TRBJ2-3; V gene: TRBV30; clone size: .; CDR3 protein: CAWTSGVSTDTQYF; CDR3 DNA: TGTGCCTGGACCTCAGGGGTGAGCACAGATACGCAGTATTTT
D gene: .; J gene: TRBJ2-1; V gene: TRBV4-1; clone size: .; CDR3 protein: CASSPEGTFYDEQFF; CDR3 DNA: TGCGCCAGCAGCCCAGAAGGGACTTTCTACGATGAGCAGTTCTTC
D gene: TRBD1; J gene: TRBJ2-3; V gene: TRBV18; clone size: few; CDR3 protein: CASSPPVRTGADTQYF; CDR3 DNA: TGTGCCAGCTCACCACCTGTTAGGACAGGCGCAGATACGCAGTATTTT
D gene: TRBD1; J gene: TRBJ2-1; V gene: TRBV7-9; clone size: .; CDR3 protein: CASSLEQGYNEQFF; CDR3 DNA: TGTGCCAGCAGCCTAGAACAGGGGTACAATGAGCAGTTCTTC
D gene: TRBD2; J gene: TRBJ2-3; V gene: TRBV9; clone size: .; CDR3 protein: CASSVLAGGVTDTQYF; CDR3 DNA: TGTGCCAGCAGCGTTCTAGCGGGGGGGGTCACAGATACGCAGTATTTT
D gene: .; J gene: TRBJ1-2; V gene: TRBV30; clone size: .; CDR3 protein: CAWSGDWVGPTNYGYTF; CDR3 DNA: TGTGCCTGGAGTGGAGACTGGGTCGGCCCAACTAACTATGGCTACACCTTC
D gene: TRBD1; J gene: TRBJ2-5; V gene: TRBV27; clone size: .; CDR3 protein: CASSPWTGGKETQYF; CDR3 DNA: TGTGCCAGCAGTCCGTGGACAGGGGGGAAAGAGACCCAGTACTTC
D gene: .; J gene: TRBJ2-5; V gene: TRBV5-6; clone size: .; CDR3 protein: CASSPTGYMTQYF; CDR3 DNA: TGTGCCAGCAGCCCAACGGGATACATGACCCAGTACTTC
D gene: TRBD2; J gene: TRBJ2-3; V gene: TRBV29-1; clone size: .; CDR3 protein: CSSGSGGQNTQYF; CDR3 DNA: TGCAGCAGCGGTAGCGGGGGGCAGAATACGCAGTATTTT
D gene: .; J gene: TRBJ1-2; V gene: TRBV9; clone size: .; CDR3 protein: CASSGRLVHGYTF; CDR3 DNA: TGTGCCAGCAGCGGGAGGTTGGTTCATGGCTACACCTTC